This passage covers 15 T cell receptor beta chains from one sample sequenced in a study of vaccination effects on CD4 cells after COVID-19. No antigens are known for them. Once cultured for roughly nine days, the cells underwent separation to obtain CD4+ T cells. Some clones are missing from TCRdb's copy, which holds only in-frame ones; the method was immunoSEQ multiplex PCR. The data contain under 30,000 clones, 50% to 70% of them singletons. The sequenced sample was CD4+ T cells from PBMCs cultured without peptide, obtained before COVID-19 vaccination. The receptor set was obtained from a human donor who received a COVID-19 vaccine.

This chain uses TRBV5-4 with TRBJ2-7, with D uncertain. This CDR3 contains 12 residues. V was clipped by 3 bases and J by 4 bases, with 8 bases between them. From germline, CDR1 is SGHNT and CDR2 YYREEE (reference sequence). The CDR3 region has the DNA TGTGCCAGCAGCTATGACGATTACGAGCAGTACTTC. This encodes CASSYDDYEQYF.

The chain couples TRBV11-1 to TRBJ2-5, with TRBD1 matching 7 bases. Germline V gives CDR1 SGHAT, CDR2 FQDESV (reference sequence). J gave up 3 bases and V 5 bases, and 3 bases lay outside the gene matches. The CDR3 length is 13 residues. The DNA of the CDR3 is TGTGCCAGCAGCACAGGGGTTGAAGAGACCCAGTACTTC. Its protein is CASSTGVEETQYF. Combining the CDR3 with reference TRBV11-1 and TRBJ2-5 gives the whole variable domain EAEVAQSPRYKITEKSQAVAFWCDPISGHATLYWYRQILGQGPELLVQFQDESVVDDSQLPKDRFSAERLKGVDSTLKIQPAELGDSAMYLCASSTGVEETQYFGPGTRLLVL.

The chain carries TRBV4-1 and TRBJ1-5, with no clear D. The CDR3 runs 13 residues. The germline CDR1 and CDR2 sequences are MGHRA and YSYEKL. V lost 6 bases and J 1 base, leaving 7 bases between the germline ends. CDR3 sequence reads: CASRENSNQPQHF. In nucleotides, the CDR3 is TGCGCCAGCAGAGAGAACAGCAATCAGCCCCAGCATTTT.

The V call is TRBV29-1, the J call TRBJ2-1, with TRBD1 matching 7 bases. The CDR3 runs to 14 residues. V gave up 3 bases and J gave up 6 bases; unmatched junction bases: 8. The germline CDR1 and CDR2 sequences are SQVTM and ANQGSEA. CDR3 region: CSVDGTDLANEQFF. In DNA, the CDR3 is TGCAGCGTTGACGGGACAGATCTGGCCAATGAGCAGTTCTTC.

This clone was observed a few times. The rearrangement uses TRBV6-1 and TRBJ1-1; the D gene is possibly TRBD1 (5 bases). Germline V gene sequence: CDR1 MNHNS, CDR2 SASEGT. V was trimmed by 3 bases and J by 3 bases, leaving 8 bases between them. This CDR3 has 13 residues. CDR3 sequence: CASSEGEHTEAFF. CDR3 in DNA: TGTGCCAGCAGTGAGGGGGAGCACACTGAAGCTTTCTTT.

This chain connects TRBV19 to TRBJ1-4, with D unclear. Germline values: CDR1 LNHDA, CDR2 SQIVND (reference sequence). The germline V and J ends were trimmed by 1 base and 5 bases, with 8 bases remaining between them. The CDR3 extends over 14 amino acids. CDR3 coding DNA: TGTGCCAGTAGTATAGGGGCGGGCAATGAAAAACTGTTTTTT. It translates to CASSIGAGNEKLFF.

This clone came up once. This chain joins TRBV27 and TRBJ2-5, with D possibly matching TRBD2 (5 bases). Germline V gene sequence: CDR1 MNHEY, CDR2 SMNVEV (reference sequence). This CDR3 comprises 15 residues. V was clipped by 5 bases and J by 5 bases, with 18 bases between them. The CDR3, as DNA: TGTGCCAGCAGTCCGTGGACTGGTTTGCGGGAGACCCAGTACTTC. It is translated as CASSPWTGLRETQYF.

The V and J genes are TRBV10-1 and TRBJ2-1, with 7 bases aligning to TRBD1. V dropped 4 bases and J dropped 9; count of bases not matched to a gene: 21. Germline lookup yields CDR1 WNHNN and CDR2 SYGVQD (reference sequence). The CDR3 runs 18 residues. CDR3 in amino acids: CASSGGVWRRQGGGEQFF. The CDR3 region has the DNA TGCGCCAGCAGTGGAGGGGTATGGCGGAGACAGGGCGGCGGTGAGCAGTTCTTC.

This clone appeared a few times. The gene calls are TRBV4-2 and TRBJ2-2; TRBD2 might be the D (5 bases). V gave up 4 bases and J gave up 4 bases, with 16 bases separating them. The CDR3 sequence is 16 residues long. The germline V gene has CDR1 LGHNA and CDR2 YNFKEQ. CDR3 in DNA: TGTGCCAGCAGCCCCGGGGTAGTTGGGAGCACCGGGGAGCTGTTTTTT. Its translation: CASSPGVVGSTGELFF.

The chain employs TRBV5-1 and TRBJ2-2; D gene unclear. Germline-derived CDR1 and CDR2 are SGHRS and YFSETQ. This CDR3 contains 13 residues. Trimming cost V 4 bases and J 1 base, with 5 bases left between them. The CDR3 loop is CASSDGNTGELFF. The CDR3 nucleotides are TGCGCCAGCAGCGACGGGAACACCGGGGAGCTGTTTTTT.

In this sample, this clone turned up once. The CDR3 reads CASSQDWGTVSSGNTIYF. CDR3 DNA: TGCGCCAGCAGCCAAGATTGGGGGACAGTGAGCTCTGGAAACACCATATATTTT. The chain joins TRBV4-1 to TRBJ1-3; 7 nucleotides line up with TRBD1. The germline V gene encodes CDR1 MGHRA and CDR2 YSYEKL. The V gene end was trimmed by 0 bases and the J gene end by 0 bases; junction bases not matched to a gene: 8. This CDR3 is built from 18 residues.

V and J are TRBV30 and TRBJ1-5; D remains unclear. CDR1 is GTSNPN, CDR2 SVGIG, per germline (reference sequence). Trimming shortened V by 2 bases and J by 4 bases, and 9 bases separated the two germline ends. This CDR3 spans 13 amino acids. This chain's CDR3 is CAWSSVDNQPQHF. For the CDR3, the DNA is TGTGCCTGGAGTTCTGTAGATAATCAGCCCCAGCATTTT.

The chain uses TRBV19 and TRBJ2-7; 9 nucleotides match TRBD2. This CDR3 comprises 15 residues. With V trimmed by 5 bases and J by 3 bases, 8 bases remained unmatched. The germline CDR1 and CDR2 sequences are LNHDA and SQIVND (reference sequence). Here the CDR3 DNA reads TGTGCCAGTAGTGCCCTAGGGACTAGCAGCTACGAGCAGTACTTC. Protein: CASSALGTSSYEQYF.

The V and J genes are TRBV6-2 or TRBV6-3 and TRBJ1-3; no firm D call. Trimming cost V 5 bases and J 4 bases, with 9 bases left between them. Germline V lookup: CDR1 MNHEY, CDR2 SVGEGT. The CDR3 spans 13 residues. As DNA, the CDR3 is TGTGCCAGCAGTAGGACGGGAGGAAACACCATATATTTT. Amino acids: CASSRTGGNTIYF.

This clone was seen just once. CDR3 sequence: CASSQDRNSGANVLTF. CDR3 DNA: TGTGCCAGCAGCCAAGATAGAAACTCTGGGGCCAACGTCCTGACTTTC. The J gene is TRBJ2-6, the V gene TRBV4-2; no firm D call. Per the germline V gene, CDR1 is LGHNA and CDR2 is YNFKEQ. The ends were cut back, 0 bases at V and 0 bases at J, with 6 bases in the middle. This CDR3 comprises 16 residues.